The 3 T cell receptor beta chains reported below all come from one sample, sequenced in a study of beta chain features in type 1 diabetes (dated by TCRdb to the late 2010s). The library relied on the immunoSEQ multiplex PCR assay. The entire amount of isolated RNA was reverse transcribed using the High Capacity cDNA Reverse Transcription Kit, so the sequenced TCRB transcripts were expressed ones. The table was pulled from immuneACCESS by TCRdb, which kept in-frame rearrangements only. Such tables lose some clones; where checked, under half of the loss comes from unresolved V genes, and the rest has no known cause. For this sample there are 500,000 to 850,000 clones; over 12% appear just once. The ten biggest clones cover 0.04% of the sample. These TCRs' antigens remain unknown. Summary of the overall study and its limitations: Type 1 diabetes patients showed a moderate but significant shortening of TCRB CDR3 length in all four CD4+ subsets.

Sequenced sample: naive CD4+ T cells from blood. What this sample's cell subset or site label stands for: true naive CD4+ T cells. These receptors were collected from a man aged 18 to 35 with type 1 diabetes.

The chain has TRBV6-6 and TRBJ2-3; D is unresolved. The CDR3 sequence is 15 residues long. Trimming removed 3 bases at V and 3 bases at J, with 13 bases between. Per the germline V gene, CDR1 is MNHNY and CDR2 is SVGAGI (reference sequence). The CDR3 spells CASSYGSLRTDTQYF. CDR3 DNA sequence: TGTGCCAGCAGTTATGGGTCCCTTAGGACAGATACGCAGTATTTT.

This clone was counted between two and nine times. The chain recombines TRBV30 with TRBJ2-1; the match to TRBD2 covers 11 bases. The CDR3 covers 17 residues. CDR1 and CDR2 (germline): GTSNPN, SVGIG (reference sequence). Germline trimming cut 0 bases from V and 3 bases from J; bases unmatched to any gene: 7. CDR3: CAWSVRWGTSGYNEQFF. The CDR3, as DNA: TGTGCCTGGAGTGTACGGTGGGGGACTAGCGGCTACAATGAGCAGTTCTTC. Together with reference TRBV30 and TRBJ2-1, the CDR3 gives the full variable domain: SQTIHQWPATLVQPVGSPLSLECTVEGTSNPNLYWYRQAAGRGLQLLFYSVGIGQISSEVPQNLSASRPQDRQFILSSKKLLLSDSGFYLCAWSVRWGTSGYNEQFFGPGTRLTVL.

This clone was observed a few times. The chain employs TRBV4-1 and TRBJ1-2; possible D gene TRBD1, 6 bases. With 4 bases removed from V and 2 bases from J, the gap between germline ends came to 20 bases. This CDR3 region has 17 residues. Germline loops: CDR1 MGHRA, CDR2 YSYEKL. CDR3 region: CASSRRTANSQNYGYTF. CDR3 in DNA: TGCGCCAGCAGCCGAAGGACAGCTAATTCCCAGAACTATGGCTACACCTTC.